This section outlines one T cell receptor (beta chain) sequence together with its context. What it recognizes is unknown. The data derive from a study of Ad26.COV2.S vaccination and SARS-CoV-2 variants. Treatment specified: approximately 18 received Ad26.COV2.S at low or high dose, single or two shots; a few received placebo; per-sample allocation not given. Sampling took place 63 days after the first vaccine or placebo injection. Here immunoSEQ multiplex PCR was the method, and the copy in TCRdb shows in-frame clones only, minus some. The table includes 380,000 or so clones, approximately 90% detected once. Study conclusions and caveats: Vaccine and placebo recipients had comparable breadth of non-spike TCRs. Overall T cell responses may have been underestimated by the analyses of TCR breadth and depth.

The CDR3 length is 11 residues. The germline V gene encodes CDR1 SGHAT and CDR2 FQNNGV. V was cut by 6 bases and J by 5 bases, with 8 bases left in between. The receptor comes from a person aged 18-65 years who received the Ad26.COV2.S COVID-19 vaccine or a placebo. The chain recombines TRBV11-2 with TRBJ2-7; D remains ambiguous. Material: peripheral blood, obtained in a trial of Ad26.COV2.S vaccine versus placebo. The CDR3 sequence is CASSTSNEQYF. CDR3 DNA sequence: TGTGCCAGCAGTACAAGTAACGAGCAGTACTTC. The whole variable domain, remainder taken from reference TRBV11-2 and TRBJ2-7, is EAGVAQSPRYKIIEKRQSVAFWCNPISGHATLYWYQQILGQGPKLLIQFQNNGVVDDSQLPKDRFSAERLKGVDSTLKIQPAKLEDSAVYLCASSTSNEQYFGPGTRLTVT.